Presented here are 26 T cell receptor beta chains from one specimen sequenced in a study of shared clonotypes between healthy human individuals. Assay used: immunoSEQ multiplex PCR; TCRdb lists only in-frame clones, some missing. The table lists approximately 940,000 clones, about three quarters of them singletons, with over 1.3% in the top ten. Sequencing used memory CD4+ T cells sorted from blood. Subset denoted: CD45RA-negative fraction. The source is a man in his late teens or twenties in good health.

The chain carries TRBV4-1 and TRBJ2-1, with 9 bases fitting TRBD2. The germline CDR1 and CDR2 sequences are MGHRA and YSYEKL. This CDR3 comprises 18 residues. V was pared by 3 bases and J by 14 bases, with 23 bases of the junction left unmatched. The CDR3: CASSHLPNSGRSARSEFF. In nucleotides, the CDR3 is TGCGCCAGCAGCCACCTCCCTAATAGCGGGAGATCGGCTCGTTCGGAGTTCTTC.

V usage is TRBV5-1 and J usage is TRBJ2-7; D might be TRBD2 (5 bases). V lost 0 bases and J lost 2, with 12 bases in between. This CDR3 is built from 15 residues. Germline lookup yields CDR1 SGHRS and CDR2 YFSETQ. The CDR3 DNA sequence: TGCGCCAGCAGCTTGGCCCAACCCGGGACCTACGAGCAGTACTTC. This translates into CASSLAQPGTYEQYF.

CDR3 region: CASSLESNPGRGGEKLFF. CDR3 sequence (DNA): TGTGCCAGCAGCTTAGAGTCTAACCCCGGCAGGGGCGGCGAAAAACTGTTTTTT. The rearrangement links TRBV7-6 to TRBJ1-4, with D possibly TRBD1 on 6 matching bases. Trimming took 1 base from V and 8 from J, leaving 23 bases between them. The CDR3 length is 18 residues. Germline CDR1 is SGHVS and CDR2 is FNYEAQ.

The CDR3 region has the DNA TGCAGCGTCCGCCCCCAGGGGGAGGATGGCTACACCTTC. Protein product: CSVRPQGEDGYTF. The chain has TRBV29-1 and TRBJ1-2, with 7 bases matching TRBD1. This CDR3 is built from 13 residues. CDR1 and CDR2 (germline): SQVTM, ANQGSEA. V shed 6 bases, J shed 6 bases, and the junction held 10 bases outside the gene matches.

CDR3 amino acids: CAWSPGTAGGPGDTQYF. Here the CDR3 DNA reads TGTGCCTGGAGTCCCGGAACGGCGGGGGGGCCGGGAGATACGCAGTATTTT. The chain combines TRBV30 with TRBJ2-3; 9 bases are a match to TRBD2. The trim removed 2 bases at V and 5 bases at J, leaving 14 bases unmatched. Germline-derived CDR1 and CDR2 are GTSNPN and SVGIG (reference sequence). The CDR3 loop spans 17 amino acids.

The rearrangement uses TRBV9 and TRBJ1-6; D ambiguous. Germline values: CDR1 SGDLS, CDR2 YYNGEE. Trimming left V 1 base short and J 7 bases short, with 12 bases between. The CDR3 length is 15 residues. CDR3 sequence reads: CASSVSVLGNSPLHF. CDR3 in DNA: TGTGCCAGCAGCGTAAGTGTGCTTGGGAATTCACCCCTCCACTTT.

The V gene is TRBV27, the J gene TRBJ1-3; D may be TRBD1 (5 bases). Germline values: CDR1 MNHEY, CDR2 SMNVEV (reference sequence). The CDR3 has 16 amino acids. V was trimmed by 0 bases and J by 9 bases, leaving 18 bases between them. The CDR3 coding sequence is TGTGCCAGCAGTTTATCGAAAGACAGTCCGAAGAGCACCATATATTTT. It codes for CASSLSKDSPKSTIYF.

This clone was seen more than once but under ten times. The DNA of the CDR3 is TGCGCCAGCAGCTCCACCGCCGCGACAGGGGGCACCGGGGAGCTGTTTTTT. This codes for CASSSTAATGGTGELFF. The chain links TRBV5-1 to TRBJ2-2; 9 bases are a match to TRBD1. The germline V gene has CDR1 SGHRS and CDR2 YFSETQ. The length of the CDR3 is 17 residues. The V and J ends lost 3 bases and 4 bases, in that order; junction bases with no gene match: 10.

This rearrangement joins TRBV4-1 to TRBJ2-5; D is unclear. V was shortened by 4 bases and J by 3 bases, with 9 bases between the two germline ends. Germline loops: CDR1 MGHRA, CDR2 YSYEKL. The CDR3 spans 13 residues. CDR3 nucleotide sequence: TGCGCCAGCAGCCCACATAATGAAGAGACCCAGTACTTC. Its translation is CASSPHNEETQYF.

This chain joins TRBV5-1 and TRBJ2-7, with D possibly TRBD1 on 5 matching bases. In germline, CDR1 is SGHRS, CDR2 YFSETQ. The V and J ends lost 1 base and 6 bases respectively, with 14 bases between them. The CDR3 consists of 14 residues. CDR3 nucleotides: TGCGCCAGCAGCTTGTCGCAGGGATGCTCCGAGCAGTACTTC. It yields the protein CASSLSQGCSEQYF. Filled out from reference TRBV5-1 and TRBJ2-7, the complete variable domain reads KAGVTQTPRYLIKTRGQQVTLSCSPISGHRSVSWYQQTPGQGLQFLFEYFSETQRNKGNFPGRFSGRQFSNSRSEMNVSTLELGDSALYLCASSLSQGCSEQYFGPGTRLTVT.

The rearrangement links TRBV6-1 to TRBJ2-3, with 11 nucleotides matching TRBD2. Germline V gives CDR1 MNHNS, CDR2 SASEGT. The CDR3 covers 16 residues. With 2 bases clipped from V and 8 bases from J, the junction kept 9 bases outside the gene matches. The CDR3: CASSESGSGGAITQYF. The CDR3 DNA sequence: TGTGCCAGCAGTGAATCGGGTAGCGGGGGGGCCATTACGCAGTATTTT.

The chain couples TRBV10-1 to TRBJ2-7; no reliable D call. The CDR3 consists of 14 residues. The germline V gene has CDR1 WNHNN and CDR2 SYGVQD (reference sequence). V was cut by 0 bases and J by 2 bases, with 8 bases left in between. Here the CDR3 reads CASSESSRTYEQYF. The CDR3 region has the DNA TGCGCCAGCAGTGAGTCGTCACGGACCTACGAGCAGTACTTC.

This clone showed up just a few times. In nucleotides, the CDR3 is TGTGCCAGCAGCTTAAACGCCCTCTCTGGAAACACCATATATTTT. It translates to CASSLNALSGNTIYF. The chain joins TRBV7-8 to TRBJ1-3; D gene unclear. The CDR3 runs to 15 residues. CDR1 is SGHVS, CDR2 FQNEAQ, per germline. Trimming stripped 2 bases from V and 0 bases from J, with 8 bases between.

The chain has TRBV6-1 and TRBJ2-7, with TRBD1 identical over 10 bases. V dropped 1 base and J dropped 8; count of bases not matched to a gene: 2. The CDR3 sequence is 13 residues long. CDR1 is MNHNS and CDR2 is SASEGT in the germline V gene. CDR3 residues: CASSEGTGGKQYF. CDR3 bases: TGTGCCAGCAGTGAAGGGACAGGGGGGAAGCAGTACTTC.

This sequence joins TRBV11-2 and TRBJ2-5, with D possibly matching TRBD2 (6 bases). The DNA end is a closer match to TRBJ2-7, so the J assignment may be wrong. Germline V gives CDR1 SGHAT, CDR2 FQNNGV. There are 14 residues in the CDR3. The CDR3 sequence: CASSSRDFNYEQYF. For the CDR3, the DNA is TGTGCCAGCAGCTCACGGGACTTCAACTACGAGCAGTACTTC.

The chain combines TRBV5-8 with TRBJ2-2, with 9 nucleotides matching TRBD1. CDR1 and CDR2 (germline): SGHTS, YDEGEE. This CDR3 is built from 14 residues. V trimming: 6 bases; J trimming: 4 bases; junction bases outside the gene matches: 4. DNA for the CDR3: TGTGCCAGCAAGGGGACAGGGTCCACCGGGGAGCTGTTTTTT. It specifies CASKGTGSTGELFF.

This clone was seen just once. The rearrangement uses TRBV7-2 and TRBJ1-2; 9 nucleotides align to TRBD1. CDR3 size: 16 residues. The J segment lost 4 bases and the V segment lost 4 bases, leaving 10 bases of the junction unmatched. Germline V lookup: CDR1 SGHTA, CDR2 FQGNSA. CDR3 DNA: TGTGCCAGCAGCTCAGAAGCCGGGACAGGGCTCTATGGCTACACCTTC. Protein: CASSSEAGTGLYGYTF.

The chain is built from TRBV30 and TRBJ2-7; D not resolved. CDR1 and CDR2 from the germline V gene are GTSNPN and SVGIG (reference sequence). V was trimmed by 3 bases and J by 3 bases, leaving 9 bases between them. This CDR3 is 12 amino acids long. Written as DNA, the CDR3 is TGTGCCTGGAGAGTGTATGACTACGAGCAGTACTTC. Translating gives CAWRVYDYEQYF.

This clone showed up just once. The rearrangement links TRBV29-1 to TRBJ2-1; TRBD2 matches 7 bases. Germline V CDR1 and CDR2: SQVTM, ANQGSEA. The CDR3 consists of 14 residues. V was clipped by 0 bases and J by 10 bases; unmatched bases: 9. CDR3 coding DNA: TGCAGCGTTGAAGACCAATGGGACTACCCCGAGCAGTTCTTC. This encodes CSVEDQWDYPEQFF.

This clone came up many times. The chain uses TRBV7-9 and TRBJ1-1; 9 nucleotides align to TRBD1. The CDR3 has 17 residues. Germline V lookup: CDR1 SEHNR, CDR2 FQNEAQ (reference sequence). V trimming: 5 bases; J trimming: 3 bases; junction bases outside the gene matches: 13. CDR3 sequence: CASSPLWTGVVDTEAFF. The CDR3 DNA follows: TGTGCCAGCAGCCCACTTTGGACAGGGGTTGTGGACACTGAAGCTTTCTTT.

This clone was picked up many times. This sequence joins TRBV30 and TRBJ1-3; 7 nucleotides match TRBD1. Germline loops: CDR1 GTSNPN, CDR2 SVGIG (reference sequence). With V trimmed by 3 bases and J by 12 bases, 17 bases remained unmatched. The CDR3 consists of 15 residues. This CDR3 reads CAWSPYGGSQGVIYF. In nucleotides, the CDR3 is TGTGCCTGGAGCCCTTACGGGGGAAGCCAGGGGGTCATATATTTT. Full variable domain (outside the CDR3, taken from reference TRBV30 and TRBJ1-3): SQTIHQWPATLVQPVGSPLSLECTVEGTSNPNLYWYRQAAGRGLQLLFYSVGIGQISSEVPQNLSASRPQDRQFILSSKKLLLSDSGFYLCAWSPYGGSQGVIYFGEGSWLTVV.

The genes are TRBV5-1 and TRBJ1-2; weak D call: TRBD1 (5 bases). Trimming stripped 3 bases from V and 7 bases from J, with 16 bases between. The germline V gene encodes CDR1 SGHRS and CDR2 YFSETQ. The CDR3 spans 14 residues. CDR3 loop: CASSWTWQGGGYTF. The DNA of the CDR3 is TGCGCCAGCAGCTGGACCTGGCAGGGAGGTGGCTACACCTTC.

This chain connects TRBV6-5 to TRBJ2-7; no clear D gene. The V gene lost 7 bases and the J gene lost 6 bases, with 16 bases spanning the gap. This CDR3 spans 13 amino acids. Germline V lookup: CDR1 MNHEY, CDR2 SVGAGI. CDR3 in DNA: TGTGCCAGCACCTTTACTTGGGGTTCCGAGCAGTACTTC. Its translation: CASTFTWGSEQYF.

CDR3 nucleotides: TGTGCCAGCTCACCTTCGGGACAGGGGAGCTCCTACGAGCAGTACTTC. Translating gives CASSPSGQGSSYEQYF. The rearrangement links TRBV18 to TRBJ2-7, with TRBD1 matching 10 bases. This CDR3 region has 16 residues. Germline CDR1 and CDR2: KGHSH and LQKENI. The trim removed 3 bases at V and 0 bases at J, leaving 5 bases unmatched.

A word on this clone: A much more abundant neighbour one base away suggests this may be a read error. Different DNA sequences within this sample yield the same CDR3. V and J are TRBV5-4 and TRBJ2-3, with no clear D. With 2 bases removed from V and 3 bases from J, the gap between germline ends came to 4 bases. This CDR3 has 12 residues. The germline CDR1 and CDR2 sequences are SGHNT and YYREEE (reference sequence). The CDR3 reads CASSLNTDTQYF. The CDR3 DNA is TGTGCCAGCAGCTTAAATACAGATACGCAGTATTTT.

The gene calls are TRBV18 and TRBJ2-5, with D unclear. Germline CDR1 reads KGHSH; CDR2 reads LQKENI. The CDR3 is 14 amino acids. V was clipped by 2 bases and J by 2 bases, with 9 bases between them. DNA of the CDR3: TGTGCCAGCTCACCAGGCGAACAGCAAGAGACCCAGTACTTC. It translates to CASSPGEQQETQYF.